Listed below are T cell receptor beta chains from one sample, sequenced in a study of patients and donors after allogeneic stem cell transplantation. TCRdb reprocessed the RT-PCR reads via MiXCR and lists one record per CDR3 protein. The sample has approximately 140,000 distinct CDR3 sequences; roughly 35% are singletons. The material sequenced was blood, either unsorted or a sorted T cell fraction (not recorded which). These receptors all come from a human donor who was either an allogeneic HSCT recipient or a stem cell or donor lymphocyte infusion donor (not recorded which). It is not recorded whose cells these are; they may come from a transplant donor. Each CDR3 is given with its conserved first and last residue. The D gene is left open where the match is weak. Clone size is given for some rows only: seen once, a few or many times, or a class if the clone is expanded.

cdr3_aa: CASIASGGAFVEQFF
cdr3_nt: TGTGCCAGCATCGCAAGCGGGGGGGCCTTCGTTGAGCAGTTCTTC
cdr3_length: 15
d_call: TRBD2
j_call: TRBJ2-1
clone_size: few
v_call: TRBV6-2/TRBV6-3

cdr3_aa: CASSLLTGGETQYF
cdr3_nt: TGTGCCAGCAGTTTACTGACAGGGGGAGAGACCCAGTACTTC
cdr3_length: 14
d_call: TRBD1
j_call: TRBJ2-5
clone_size: -
v_call: TRBV27

cdr3_aa: CSVPAWDTEAFF
cdr3_nt: TGCAGCGTCCCCGCGTGGGACACTGAAGCTTTCTTT
cdr3_length: 12
d_call: -
j_call: TRBJ1-1
clone_size: few
v_call: TRBV29-1

cdr3_aa: CASSQDKSYEQYF
cdr3_nt: TGTGCCAGCAGCCAAGATAAGTCGTACGAGCAGTACTTC
cdr3_length: 13
d_call: -
j_call: TRBJ2-7
clone_size: -
v_call: TRBV4-2

cdr3_aa: CASGLGANEAFF
cdr3_nt: TGTGCCAGCGGCTTGGGTGCAAATGAAGCTTTCTTT
cdr3_length: 12
d_call: -
j_call: TRBJ1-1
clone_size: once
v_call: TRBV7-9

cdr3_aa: CSVTPGVGLPQHF
cdr3_nt: TGCAGCGTTACGCCAGGGGTAGGGTTGCCCCAGCATTTT
cdr3_length: 13
d_call: -
j_call: TRBJ1-5
clone_size: few
v_call: TRBV29-1

cdr3_aa: CASSPGAGSDIVYNSPLHF
cdr3_nt: TGTGCCAGCAGCCCTGGGGCAGGGTCCGACATCGTTTATAATTCACCCCTCCACTTT
cdr3_length: 19
d_call: -
j_call: TRBJ1-6
clone_size: -
v_call: TRBV6-5

cdr3_aa: CASSQRSGDHNEQFF
cdr3_nt: TGTGCCAGCAGCCAGAGATCGGGCGATCACAATGAGCAGTTCTTC
cdr3_length: 15
d_call: -
j_call: TRBJ2-1
clone_size: -
v_call: TRBV7-3

cdr3_aa: CASRGPDGYTF
cdr3_nt: TGTGCCAGTCGCGGTCCGGACGGCTACACCTTC
cdr3_length: 11
d_call: -
j_call: TRBJ1-2
clone_size: -
v_call: TRBV12-3/TRBV12-4

cdr3_aa: CASSLVMNTEAFF
cdr3_nt: TGTGCCAGCAGTTTGGTCATGAACACTGAAGCTTTCTTT
cdr3_length: 13
d_call: -
j_call: TRBJ1-1
clone_size: few
v_call: TRBV12-3/TRBV12-4

cdr3_aa: CASSPPASNYGYTF
cdr3_nt: TGCGCCAGCAGCCCGCCGGCTTCTAACTATGGCTACACCTTC
cdr3_length: 14
d_call: -
j_call: TRBJ1-2
clone_size: few
v_call: TRBV5-1

cdr3_aa: CASSSGQGVYTQYF
cdr3_nt: TGTGCCAGCAGCTCCGGACAGGGGGTATATACGCAGTATTTT
cdr3_length: 14
d_call: TRBD1
j_call: TRBJ2-3
clone_size: -
v_call: TRBV7-3

cdr3_aa: CASSFHGISSPRDIQYF
cdr3_nt: TGTGCCAGCAGTTTCCACGGGATTTCCTCTCCCCGGGACATTCAGTACTTC
cdr3_length: 17
d_call: -
j_call: TRBJ2-4
clone_size: -
v_call: TRBV27

cdr3_aa: CATTFGDEQYF
cdr3_nt: TGTGCCACCACTTTTGGCGACGAGCAGTACTTC
cdr3_length: 11
d_call: -
j_call: TRBJ2-7
clone_size: -
v_call: TRBV24-1

cdr3_aa: CASSLTLEGGRETEAFF
cdr3_nt: TGTGCCAGCAGCCTGACTTTGGAGGGGGGGCGGGAAACTGAAGCTTTCTTT
cdr3_length: 17
d_call: -
j_call: TRBJ1-1
clone_size: -
v_call: TRBV4-2

cdr3_aa: CASSFWAQPQHF
cdr3_nt: TGTGCCAGCAGTTTTTGGGCCCAGCCCCAGCATTTT
cdr3_length: 12
d_call: -
j_call: TRBJ1-5
clone_size: many
v_call: TRBV12-3/TRBV12-4

cdr3_aa: CASSLMGKGNTIYF
cdr3_nt: TGCGCCAGCAGCTTGATGGGGAAAGGAAACACCATATATTTT
cdr3_length: 14
d_call: -
j_call: TRBJ1-3
clone_size: few
v_call: TRBV5-1

cdr3_aa: CASGAPPSTDTQYF
cdr3_nt: TGTGCCAGCGGGGCCCCCCCTAGCACAGATACGCAGTATTTT
cdr3_length: 14
d_call: -
j_call: TRBJ2-3
clone_size: -
v_call: TRBV28

cdr3_aa: CASSIHSGEDNEQFF
cdr3_nt: TGTGCCAGCAGTATCCACAGCGGGGAAGACAATGAGCAGTTCTTC
cdr3_length: 15
d_call: TRBD2
j_call: TRBJ2-1
clone_size: -
v_call: TRBV6-1

cdr3_aa: CSVSTGFAEAFF
cdr3_nt: TGCAGCGTTTCGACAGGGTTTGCTGAAGCTTTCTTT
cdr3_length: 12
d_call: TRBD1
j_call: TRBJ1-1
clone_size: few
v_call: TRBV29-1

cdr3_aa: CSVLDGYTF
cdr3_nt: TGCAGCGTTTTGGATGGCTACACCTTC
cdr3_length: 9
d_call: -
j_call: TRBJ1-2
clone_size: -
v_call: TRBV29-1

cdr3_aa: CASNFAGLGNTIYF
cdr3_nt: TGTGCCAGCAATTTTGCAGGGCTCGGAAACACCATATATTTT
cdr3_length: 14
d_call: -
j_call: TRBJ1-3
clone_size: few
v_call: TRBV12-3/TRBV12-4

cdr3_aa: CASSLGTGSREKLFF
cdr3_nt: TGTGCCAGCAGTTTGGGGACAGGCAGTAGGGAAAAACTGTTTTTT
cdr3_length: 15
d_call: TRBD1
j_call: TRBJ1-4
clone_size: -
v_call: TRBV27

cdr3_aa: CASSPQGRDSPLHF
cdr3_nt: TGTGCCAGCTCACCGCAGGGGCGGGATTCACCCCTCCACTTT
cdr3_length: 14
d_call: -
j_call: TRBJ1-6
clone_size: once
v_call: TRBV18

cdr3_aa: CASSRRTGRYEQYF
cdr3_nt: TGTGCCAGCAGCCGTCGGACAGGGAGATACGAGCAGTACTTC
cdr3_length: 14
d_call: TRBD1
j_call: TRBJ2-7
clone_size: -
v_call: TRBV12-3/TRBV12-4

cdr3_aa: CASSDGTEETQYF
cdr3_nt: TGTGCCAGCAGTGATGGGACAGAAGAGACCCAGTACTTC
cdr3_length: 13
d_call: TRBD1
j_call: TRBJ2-5
clone_size: few
v_call: TRBV6-1

cdr3_aa: CSARTSWRVEQYF
cdr3_nt: TGCAGTGCTAGGACTAGCTGGCGCGTCGAGCAGTACTTC
cdr3_length: 13
d_call: TRBD2
j_call: TRBJ2-7
clone_size: -
v_call: TRBV20-1

cdr3_aa: CSALMEGNTEAFF
cdr3_nt: TGCAGCGCCTTGATGGAGGGGAACACTGAAGCTTTCTTT
cdr3_length: 13
d_call: -
j_call: TRBJ1-1
clone_size: -
v_call: TRBV29-1

cdr3_aa: CASTKGLAGSETQYF
cdr3_nt: TGTGCCAGCACTAAGGGACTAGCGGGGAGTGAGACCCAGTACTTC
cdr3_length: 15
d_call: TRBD2
j_call: TRBJ2-5
clone_size: few
v_call: TRBV6-6

cdr3_aa: CAWRQGQHYEQYF
cdr3_nt: TGTGCCTGGAGACAGGGACAGCACTACGAGCAGTACTTC
cdr3_length: 13
d_call: TRBD1
j_call: TRBJ2-7
clone_size: -
v_call: TRBV30

cdr3_aa: CASSLGAWALGSPLHF
cdr3_nt: TGTGCCAGCAGCTTAGGAGCGTGGGCCCTCGGGTCACCCCTCCACTTT
cdr3_length: 16
d_call: -
j_call: TRBJ1-6
clone_size: -
v_call: TRBV7-2

cdr3_aa: CASSQARGPGWGEAFF
cdr3_nt: TGTGCCAGCAGCCAAGCACGGGGACCCGGCTGGGGTGAAGCTTTCTTT
cdr3_length: 16
d_call: -
j_call: TRBJ1-1
clone_size: -
v_call: TRBV7-8

cdr3_aa: CASTLLAGGPYNEQFF
cdr3_nt: TGTGCCAGCACCCTCTTAGCGGGGGGGCCCTACAATGAGCAGTTCTTC
cdr3_length: 16
d_call: TRBD2
j_call: TRBJ2-1
clone_size: few
v_call: TRBV6-2/TRBV6-3

cdr3_aa: CASSSTGGTYGNTIYF
cdr3_nt: TGTGCCAGCAGTTCGACAGGGGGCACATATGGAAACACCATATATTTT
cdr3_length: 16
d_call: TRBD1
j_call: TRBJ1-3
clone_size: few
v_call: TRBV12-3/TRBV12-4

cdr3_aa: CASSLGQGNMNTEAFF
cdr3_nt: TGTGCCAGCAGTTTGGGACAGGGCAACATGAACACTGAAGCTTTCTTT
cdr3_length: 16
d_call: TRBD1
j_call: TRBJ1-1
clone_size: few
v_call: TRBV12-3/TRBV12-4

cdr3_aa: CASSLAPSFDSPLHF
cdr3_nt: TGTGCCAGCAGTTTAGCGCCCAGTTTCGATTCACCCCTCCACTTT
cdr3_length: 15
d_call: -
j_call: TRBJ1-6
clone_size: many
v_call: TRBV12-3/TRBV12-4

cdr3_aa: CSARPSGGSSSYNEQFF
cdr3_nt: TGCAGTGCTAGGCCTAGCGGGGGCTCTAGCTCCTACAATGAGCAGTTCTTC
cdr3_length: 17
d_call: TRBD2
j_call: TRBJ2-1
clone_size: -
v_call: TRBV20-1

cdr3_aa: CSARAGEDTQYF
cdr3_nt: TGCAGTGCTAGAGCGGGGGAAGATACGCAGTATTTT
cdr3_length: 12
d_call: -
j_call: TRBJ2-3
clone_size: -
v_call: TRBV20-1

cdr3_aa: CASSSGPWQNTEAFF
cdr3_nt: TGTGCCAGCAGCAGCGGGCCGTGGCAGAACACTGAAGCTTTCTTT
cdr3_length: 15
d_call: -
j_call: TRBJ1-1
clone_size: many
v_call: TRBV3-1

cdr3_aa: CASSGGDEQFF
cdr3_nt: TGTGCCTCTTCGGGGGGCGATGAGCAGTTCTTC
cdr3_length: 11
d_call: -
j_call: TRBJ2-1
clone_size: once
v_call: TRBV9